This T cell receptor (beta chain) was sequenced for a study of human T cells and chemical hapten exposure. As for the study in general: Slight volume differences across pooled libraries mainly accounted for varying per-sample TCR yields.

Each cDNA molecule in the library carried unique molecular identifiers. Via MiXCR, TCRdb re-called the RACE reads, giving one row per CDR3 protein. Here the sample spans tens of thousands of distinct CDR3 sequences, about 4.5% being singletons. Study-wide results and limits: After DPC sensitization, TCRs above 1 in 1000 frequency showed no change.

The time point here: healthy volunteer bleed at 2 weeks. Total RNA came from unfractionated whole blood. The length of the CDR3 is 11 residues. Germline values: CDR1 MDHEN, CDR2 SYDVKM. V lost 6 bases and J 12 bases, leaving 15 bases between the germline ends. This clonotype was picked up many times. The antigen is not known. This sequence was found in a female donor in good health. Some clones in this sample may be carry-over from other donors' samples. V gene TRBV28 combines with J gene TRBJ2-7; D might be TRBD1 (5 bases). The sample was whole blood. The CDR3 sequence: CASRDGSQGYF. CDR3 sequence (DNA): TGTGCCAGCAGGGACGGGTCGCAGGGGTACTTC. Looking up the rest from reference TRBV28 and TRBJ2-7 gives the full variable domain: DVKVTQSSRYLVKRTGEKVFLECVQDMDHENMFWYRQDPGLGLRLIYFSYDVKMKEKGDIPEGYSVSREKKERFSLILESASTNQTSMYLCASRDGSQGYFGPGTRLTVT.